This TCR beta chain was captured by sequencing in a study of blood T cell repertoires in COVID-19. Study context: The United States, Italy and Spain supplied acute and convalescent COVID-19 samples.

The CDR3 consists of 14 residues. After removal of 3 bases from V and 2 bases from J, the junction contained 5 bases not matched to a gene. Germline V CDR1 and CDR2: DFQATT, SNEGSKA (reference sequence). Sequencing was performed with immunoSEQ multiplex PCR; in TCRdb, only in-frame clones are kept and a portion is missing. Found here are fewer than 400,000 clones, 85% of them singletons; the top ten hold around 2%. A COVID-19 case was met by exposed participants within 2 weeks before study entry. V usage is TRBV20-1 and J usage is TRBJ2-7; TRBD1 agrees at 9 bases. Sequencing input: PBMCs or T cells enriched from blood (not recorded which). The source of this sequence is a woman aged 25 to 39 who had been exposed to COVID-19. CDR3 coding DNA: TGCAGTGCTAGTGGAGGGACAGGGACCTACGAGCAGTACTTC. Protein sequence: CSASGGTGTYEQYF.